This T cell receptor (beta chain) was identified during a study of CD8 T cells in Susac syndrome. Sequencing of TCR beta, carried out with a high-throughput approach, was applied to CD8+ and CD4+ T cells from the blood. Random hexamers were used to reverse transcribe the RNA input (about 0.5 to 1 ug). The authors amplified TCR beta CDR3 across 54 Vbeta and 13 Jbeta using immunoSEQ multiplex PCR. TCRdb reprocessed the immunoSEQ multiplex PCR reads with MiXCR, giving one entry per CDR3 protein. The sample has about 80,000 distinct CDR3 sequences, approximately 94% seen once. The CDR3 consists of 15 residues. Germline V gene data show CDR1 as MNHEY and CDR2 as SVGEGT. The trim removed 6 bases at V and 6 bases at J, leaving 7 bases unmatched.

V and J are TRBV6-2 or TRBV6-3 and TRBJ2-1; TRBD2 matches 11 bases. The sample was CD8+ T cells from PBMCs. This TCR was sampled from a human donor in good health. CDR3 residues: CASSTGLAGLNEQFF. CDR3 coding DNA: TGTGCCAGCAGCACCGGACTAGCGGGTCTCAATGAGCAGTTCTTC.